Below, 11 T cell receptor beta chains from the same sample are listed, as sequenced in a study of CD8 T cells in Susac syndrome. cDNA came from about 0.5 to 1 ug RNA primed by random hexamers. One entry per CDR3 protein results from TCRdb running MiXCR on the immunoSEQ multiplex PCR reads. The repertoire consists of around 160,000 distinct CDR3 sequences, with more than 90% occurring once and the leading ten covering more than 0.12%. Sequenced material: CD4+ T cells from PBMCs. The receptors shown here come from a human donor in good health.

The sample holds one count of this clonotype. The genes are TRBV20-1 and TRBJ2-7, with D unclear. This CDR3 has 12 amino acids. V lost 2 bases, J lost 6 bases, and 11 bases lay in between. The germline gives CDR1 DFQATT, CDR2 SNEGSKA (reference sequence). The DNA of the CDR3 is TGCAGTGCTAGAAACCTAGTCTTCGAGCAGTACTTC. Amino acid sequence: CSARNLVFEQYF.

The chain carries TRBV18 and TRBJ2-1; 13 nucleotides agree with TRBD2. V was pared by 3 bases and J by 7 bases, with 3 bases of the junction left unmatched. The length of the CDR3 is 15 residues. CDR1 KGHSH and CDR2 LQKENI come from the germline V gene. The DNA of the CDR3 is TGTGCCAGCTCACCGGGACTAGCGGGGAGAAATGAGCAGTTCTTC. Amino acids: CASSPGLAGRNEQFF.

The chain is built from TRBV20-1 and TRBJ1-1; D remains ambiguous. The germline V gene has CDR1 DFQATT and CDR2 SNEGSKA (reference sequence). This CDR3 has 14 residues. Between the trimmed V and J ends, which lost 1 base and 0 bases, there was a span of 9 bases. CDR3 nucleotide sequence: TGCAGTGCTAGAGTGGGGTCAGTGAACACTGAAGCTTTCTTT. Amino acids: CSARVGSVNTEAFF.

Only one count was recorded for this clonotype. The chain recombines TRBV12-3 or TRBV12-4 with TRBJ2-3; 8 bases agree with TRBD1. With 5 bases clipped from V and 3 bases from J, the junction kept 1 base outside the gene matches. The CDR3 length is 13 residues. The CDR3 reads CASSTGGTDTQYF. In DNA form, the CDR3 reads TGTGCCAGCAGTACAGGGGGAACAGATACGCAGTATTTT.

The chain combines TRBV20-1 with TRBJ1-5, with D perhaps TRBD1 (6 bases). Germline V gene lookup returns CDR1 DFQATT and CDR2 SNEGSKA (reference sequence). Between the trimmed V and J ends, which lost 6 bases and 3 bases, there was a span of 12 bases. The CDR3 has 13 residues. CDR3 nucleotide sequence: TGCAGTGCCCTCCGGGACAACAATCAGCCCCAGCATTTT. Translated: CSALRDNNQPQHF.

The CDR3 DNA reads TGTGCCTGGAGTGTAGTAGGGGAGGTGGAAAAACTGTTTTTT. Protein product: CAWSVVGEVEKLFF. The chain recombines TRBV30 with TRBJ1-4; D possibly corresponds to TRBD1 (5 bases). V was cut by 0 bases and J by 8 bases, with 13 bases left in between. The CDR3 contains 14 residues. Per germline, CDR1 GTSNPN and CDR2 SVGIG (reference sequence).

CDR3 DNA sequence: TGCGCCAGCAGCCAAGTTGGTACTGGCGGGGCGAGCACAGATACGCAGTATTTT. Its protein product is CASSQVGTGGASTDTQYF. The rearrangement links TRBV4-3 to TRBJ2-3; D possibly corresponds to TRBD2 (6 bases). The CDR3 runs to 18 residues. Germline assignment: CDR1 LGHNA and CDR2 YSLEER. V shed 1 base and J shed 0 bases, with 17 bases lying between them.

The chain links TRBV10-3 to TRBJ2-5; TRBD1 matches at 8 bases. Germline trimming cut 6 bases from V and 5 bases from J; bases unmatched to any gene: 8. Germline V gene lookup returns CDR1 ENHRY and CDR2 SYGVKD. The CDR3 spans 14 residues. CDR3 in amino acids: CAISAQGAGETQYF. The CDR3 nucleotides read TGTGCCATCAGCGCCCAGGGGGCGGGCGAGACCCAGTACTTC.

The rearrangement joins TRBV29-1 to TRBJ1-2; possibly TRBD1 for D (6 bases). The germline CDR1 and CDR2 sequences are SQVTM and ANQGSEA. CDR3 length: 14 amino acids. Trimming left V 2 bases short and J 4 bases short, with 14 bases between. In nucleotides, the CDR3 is TGCAGCGTTGAATGGGGCCAGGGGCCCTATGGCTACACCTTC. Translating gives CSVEWGQGPYGYTF.

CDR3 loop: CSARLQDLYEQYF. CDR3 DNA sequence: TGCAGTGCTAGACTTCAGGACCTGTACGAGCAGTACTTC. The V call is TRBV20-1, the J call TRBJ2-7; D is undetermined. Trimming stripped 2 bases from V and 4 bases from J, with 12 bases between. CDR3 size: 13 residues. In germline, CDR1 is DFQATT, CDR2 SNEGSKA (reference sequence).

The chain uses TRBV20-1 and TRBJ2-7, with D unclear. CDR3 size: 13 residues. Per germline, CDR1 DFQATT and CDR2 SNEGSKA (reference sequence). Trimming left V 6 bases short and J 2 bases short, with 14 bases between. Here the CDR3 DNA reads TGCAGTGCATGGAACGGACGAGCCTACGAGCAGTACTTC. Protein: CSAWNGRAYEQYF.